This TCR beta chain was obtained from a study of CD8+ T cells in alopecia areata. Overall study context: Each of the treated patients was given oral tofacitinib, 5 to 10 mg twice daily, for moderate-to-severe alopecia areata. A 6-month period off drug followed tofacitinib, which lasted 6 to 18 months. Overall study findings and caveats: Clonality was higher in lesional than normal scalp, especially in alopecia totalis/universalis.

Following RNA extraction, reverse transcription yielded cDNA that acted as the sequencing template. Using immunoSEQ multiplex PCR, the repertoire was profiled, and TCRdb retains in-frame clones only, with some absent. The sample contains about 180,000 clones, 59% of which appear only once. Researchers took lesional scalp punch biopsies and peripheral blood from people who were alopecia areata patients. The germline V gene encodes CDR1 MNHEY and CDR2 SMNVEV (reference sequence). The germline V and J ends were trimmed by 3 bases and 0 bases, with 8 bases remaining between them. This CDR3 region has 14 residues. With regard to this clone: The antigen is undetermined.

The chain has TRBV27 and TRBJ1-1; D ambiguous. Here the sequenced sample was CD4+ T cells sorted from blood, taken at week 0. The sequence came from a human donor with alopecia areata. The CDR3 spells CASSLQFMNTEAFF. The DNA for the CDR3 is TGTGCCAGCAGTTTGCAGTTCATGAACACTGAAGCTTTCTTT.